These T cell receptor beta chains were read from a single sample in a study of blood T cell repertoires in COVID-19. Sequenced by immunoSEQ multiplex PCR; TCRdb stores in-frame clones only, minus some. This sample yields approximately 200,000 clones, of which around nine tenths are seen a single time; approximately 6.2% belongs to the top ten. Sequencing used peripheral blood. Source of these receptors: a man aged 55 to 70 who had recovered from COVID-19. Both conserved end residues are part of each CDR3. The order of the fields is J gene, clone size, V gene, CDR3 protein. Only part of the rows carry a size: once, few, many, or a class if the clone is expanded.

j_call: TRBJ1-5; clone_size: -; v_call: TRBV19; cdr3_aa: CASSIEQAHQPQHF
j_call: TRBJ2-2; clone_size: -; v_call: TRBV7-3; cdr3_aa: CASSPRRGDATNTGELFF
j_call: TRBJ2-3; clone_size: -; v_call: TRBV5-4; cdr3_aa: CASSLELTDTQYF
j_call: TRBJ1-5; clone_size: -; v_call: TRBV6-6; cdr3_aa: CASRLMSGSNQPQHF
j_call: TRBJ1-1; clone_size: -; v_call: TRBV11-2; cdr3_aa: CASSLMGNTEAFF
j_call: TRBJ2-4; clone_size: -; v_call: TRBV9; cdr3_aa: CASSVEAPGLAGQLAKNIQYF
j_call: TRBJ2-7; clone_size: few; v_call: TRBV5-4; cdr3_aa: CASSSDRGVHEQYF
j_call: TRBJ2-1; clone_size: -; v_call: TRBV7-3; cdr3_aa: CASSWTSGDEQFF
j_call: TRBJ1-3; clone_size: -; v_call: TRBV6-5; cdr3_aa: CASSKGQGTGNTIYF
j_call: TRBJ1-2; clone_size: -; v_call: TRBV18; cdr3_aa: CASSPNRDGYGYTF
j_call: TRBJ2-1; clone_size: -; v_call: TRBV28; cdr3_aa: CASSLGSSGSNEQFF
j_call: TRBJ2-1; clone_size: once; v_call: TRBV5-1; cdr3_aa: CASSPTGNEQFF
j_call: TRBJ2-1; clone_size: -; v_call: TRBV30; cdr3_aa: CAFSRDNNNEQFF
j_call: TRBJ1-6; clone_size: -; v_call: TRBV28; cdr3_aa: CASTGQGNSPLHF
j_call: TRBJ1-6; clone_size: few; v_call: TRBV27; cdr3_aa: CASSSEEGSPLHF
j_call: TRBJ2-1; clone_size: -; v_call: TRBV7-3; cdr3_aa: CASSADRGRLNEQFF
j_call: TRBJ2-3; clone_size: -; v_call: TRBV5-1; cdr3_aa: CASRSAGAHTDTQYF
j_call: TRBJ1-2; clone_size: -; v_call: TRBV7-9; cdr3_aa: CASSHDRGYGYTF
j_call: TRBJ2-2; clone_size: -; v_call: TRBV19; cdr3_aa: CASSIQGRGPNTGELFF
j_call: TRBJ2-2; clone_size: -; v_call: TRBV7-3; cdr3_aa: CASSLVGGGTGELFF
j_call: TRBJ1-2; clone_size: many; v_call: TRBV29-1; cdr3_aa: CSAVSGSGNGYTF
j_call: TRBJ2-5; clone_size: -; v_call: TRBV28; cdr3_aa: CASTSRGTGGEETQYF
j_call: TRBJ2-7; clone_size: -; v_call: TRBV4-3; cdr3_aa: CASSPSRQSEQYF
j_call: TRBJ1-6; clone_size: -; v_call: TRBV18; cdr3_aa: CASSPIDSTGSPLHF
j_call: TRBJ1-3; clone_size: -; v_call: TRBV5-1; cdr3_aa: CASSLTDSYSGNTIYF
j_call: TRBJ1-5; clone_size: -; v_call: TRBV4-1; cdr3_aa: CASSQEPSLNNQPQHF
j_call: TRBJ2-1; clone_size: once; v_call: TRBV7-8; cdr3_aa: CASSLGGGYNEQFF
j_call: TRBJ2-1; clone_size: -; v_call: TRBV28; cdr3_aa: CASRSSGRGDNSEQFF
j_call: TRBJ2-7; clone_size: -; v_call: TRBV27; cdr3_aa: CASSLTLPSGEQYF
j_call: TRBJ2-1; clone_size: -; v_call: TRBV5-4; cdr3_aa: CASSSYLGTGVNEQFF
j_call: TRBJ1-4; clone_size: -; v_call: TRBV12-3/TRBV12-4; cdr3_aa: CASSRRENEKLFF
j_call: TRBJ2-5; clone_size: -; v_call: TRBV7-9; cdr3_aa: CASSLRRDQETQYF
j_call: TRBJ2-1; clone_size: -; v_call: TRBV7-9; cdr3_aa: CASSLTSGVKNEQFF
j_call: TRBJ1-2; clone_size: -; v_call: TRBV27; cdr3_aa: CASSPPGQNNYGYTF
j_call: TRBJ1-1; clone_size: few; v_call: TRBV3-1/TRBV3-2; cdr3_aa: CASSQSGSEAFF
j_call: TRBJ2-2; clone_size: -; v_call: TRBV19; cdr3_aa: CASSIGMLNTGELFF
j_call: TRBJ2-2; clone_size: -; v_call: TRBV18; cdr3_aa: CASSPPGRGGTGELFF
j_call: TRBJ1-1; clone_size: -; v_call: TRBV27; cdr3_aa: CASSLGGGEAFF
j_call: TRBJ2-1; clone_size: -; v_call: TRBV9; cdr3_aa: CASSVGLEIVNEQFF
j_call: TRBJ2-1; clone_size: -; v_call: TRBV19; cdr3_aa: CASGTSGFYNEQFF
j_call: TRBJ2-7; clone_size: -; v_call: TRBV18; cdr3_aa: CASSPIAGSSYEQYF
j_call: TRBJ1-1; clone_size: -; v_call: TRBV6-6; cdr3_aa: CASSRAGQGIMNTEAFF
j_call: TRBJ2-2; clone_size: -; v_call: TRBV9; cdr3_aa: CASSALAGGGTGELFF
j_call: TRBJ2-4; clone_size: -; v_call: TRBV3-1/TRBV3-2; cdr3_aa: CASSQEGRGLGKNIQYF
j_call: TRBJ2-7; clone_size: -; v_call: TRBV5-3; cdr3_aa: CARSLRTGDYEQYF
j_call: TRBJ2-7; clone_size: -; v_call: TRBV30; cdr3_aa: CAWSPGQLYEQYF
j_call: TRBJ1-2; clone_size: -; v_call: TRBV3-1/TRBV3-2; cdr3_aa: CASSHTQGAWGYTF
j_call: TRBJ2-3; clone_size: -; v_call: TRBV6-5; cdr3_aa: CASRMRVTSTDTQYF
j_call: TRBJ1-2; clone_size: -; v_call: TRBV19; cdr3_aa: CASLEGDRARYGYTF
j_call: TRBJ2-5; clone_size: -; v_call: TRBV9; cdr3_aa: CASSLPSPGQQETQYF
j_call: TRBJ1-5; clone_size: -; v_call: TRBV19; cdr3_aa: CASSIGQGEKPQHF
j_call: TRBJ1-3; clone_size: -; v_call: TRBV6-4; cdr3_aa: CASSDSTGGSSGNTIYF
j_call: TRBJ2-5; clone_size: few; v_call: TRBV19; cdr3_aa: CASTKGQGETQYF
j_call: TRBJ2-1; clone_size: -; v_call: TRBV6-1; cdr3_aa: CASSEPGQGIFDEQFF
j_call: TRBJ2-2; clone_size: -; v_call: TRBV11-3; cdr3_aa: CASSLRPGRTNTGELFF
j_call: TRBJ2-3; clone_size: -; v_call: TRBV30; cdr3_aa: CAWSSQGPDTQYF
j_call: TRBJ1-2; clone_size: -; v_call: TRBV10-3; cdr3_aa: CAIRLTGGASAPVYGYTF
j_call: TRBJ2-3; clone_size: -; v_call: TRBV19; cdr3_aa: CASSIGTGKRVTDTQYF
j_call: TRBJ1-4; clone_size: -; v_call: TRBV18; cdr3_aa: CASSTGGDEKLFF